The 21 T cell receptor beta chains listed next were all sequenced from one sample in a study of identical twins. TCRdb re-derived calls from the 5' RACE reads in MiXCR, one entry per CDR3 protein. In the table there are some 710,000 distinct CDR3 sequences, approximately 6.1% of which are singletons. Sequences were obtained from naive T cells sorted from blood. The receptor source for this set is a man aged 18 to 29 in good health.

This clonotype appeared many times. The CDR3 region has the DNA TGCGCCAGCAGCAGGCCAAAGGGTGGGGGCTTGATGAACACTGAAGCTTTCTTT. Translation gives CASSRPKGGGLMNTEAFF. The rearrangement links TRBV5-1 to TRBJ1-1; a possible D gene is TRBD1 (6 bases). The germline V gene has CDR1 SGHRS and CDR2 YFSETQ. The CDR3 length is 18 residues. The V end was cut by 4 bases, the J end by 0 bases, with 22 bases between.

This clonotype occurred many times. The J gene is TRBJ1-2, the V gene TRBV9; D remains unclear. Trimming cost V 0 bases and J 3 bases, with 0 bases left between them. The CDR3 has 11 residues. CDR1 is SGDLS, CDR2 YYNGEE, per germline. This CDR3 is CASSVDYGYTF. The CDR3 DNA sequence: TGTGCCAGCAGCGTAGACTATGGCTACACCTTC.

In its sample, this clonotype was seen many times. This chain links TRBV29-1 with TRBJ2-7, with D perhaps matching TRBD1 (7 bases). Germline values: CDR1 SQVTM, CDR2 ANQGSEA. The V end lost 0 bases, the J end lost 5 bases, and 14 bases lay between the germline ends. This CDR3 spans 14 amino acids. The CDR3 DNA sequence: TGCAGCGTTGAAGATGGCAGGGGGGTTGACGAGCAGTACGTC. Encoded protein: CSVEDGRGVDEQYV.

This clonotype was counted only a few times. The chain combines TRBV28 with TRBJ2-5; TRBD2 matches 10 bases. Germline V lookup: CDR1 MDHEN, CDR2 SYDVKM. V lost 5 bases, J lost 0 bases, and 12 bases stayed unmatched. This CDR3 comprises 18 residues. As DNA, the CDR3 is TGTGCCAGCAGTGCACCAAACGCGGGACTAGCGTACCAAGAGACCCAGTACTTC. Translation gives CASSAPNAGLAYQETQYF.

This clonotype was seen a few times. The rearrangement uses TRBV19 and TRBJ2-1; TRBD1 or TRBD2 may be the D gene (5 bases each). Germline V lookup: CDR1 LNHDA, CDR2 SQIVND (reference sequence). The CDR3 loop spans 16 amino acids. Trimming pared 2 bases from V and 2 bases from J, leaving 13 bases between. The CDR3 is CASSIWGRTTYNEQFF. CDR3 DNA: TGTGCCAGTAGTATATGGGGACGGACGACCTACAATGAGCAGTTCTTC.

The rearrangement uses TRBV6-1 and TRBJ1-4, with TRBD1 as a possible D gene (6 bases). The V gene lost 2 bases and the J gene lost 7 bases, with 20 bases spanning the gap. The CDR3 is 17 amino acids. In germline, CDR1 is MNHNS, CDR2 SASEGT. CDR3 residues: CASSEIAITGRGEKLFF. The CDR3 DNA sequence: TGTGCCAGCAGTGAAATTGCCATTACAGGGCGAGGTGAAAAACTGTTTTTT.

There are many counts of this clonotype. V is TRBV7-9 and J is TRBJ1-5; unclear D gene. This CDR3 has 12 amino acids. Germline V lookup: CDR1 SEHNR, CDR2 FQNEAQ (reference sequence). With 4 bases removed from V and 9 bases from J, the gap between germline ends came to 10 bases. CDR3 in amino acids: CASSSQMGPQHF. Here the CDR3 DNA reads TGTGCCAGCAGCTCGCAGATGGGGCCCCAGCATTTT.

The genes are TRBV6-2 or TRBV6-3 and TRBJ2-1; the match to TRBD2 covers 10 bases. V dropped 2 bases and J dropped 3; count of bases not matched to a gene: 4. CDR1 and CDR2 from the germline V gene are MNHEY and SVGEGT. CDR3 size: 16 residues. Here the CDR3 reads CASSYRGLASYNEQFF. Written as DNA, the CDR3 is TGTGCCAGCAGTTACAGGGGACTAGCGAGCTACAATGAGCAGTTCTTC.

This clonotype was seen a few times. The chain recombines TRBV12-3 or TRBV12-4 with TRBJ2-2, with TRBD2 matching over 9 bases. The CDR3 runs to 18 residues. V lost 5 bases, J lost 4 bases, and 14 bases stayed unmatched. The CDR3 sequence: CASSPKGREGPSTGELFF. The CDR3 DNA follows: TGTGCCAGCAGTCCCAAGGGGCGGGAGGGCCCGAGCACCGGGGAGCTGTTTTTT.

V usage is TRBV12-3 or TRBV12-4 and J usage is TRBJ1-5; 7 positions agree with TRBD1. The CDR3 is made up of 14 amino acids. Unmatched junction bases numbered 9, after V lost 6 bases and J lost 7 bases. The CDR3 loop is CASSFDRARQPQHF. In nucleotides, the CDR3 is TGTGCCAGCAGCTTTGACAGGGCGAGGCAGCCCCAGCATTTT.

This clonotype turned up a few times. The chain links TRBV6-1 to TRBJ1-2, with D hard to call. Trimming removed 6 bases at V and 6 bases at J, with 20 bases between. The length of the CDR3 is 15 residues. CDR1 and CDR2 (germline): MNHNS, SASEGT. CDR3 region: CASSGFAINGDGYTF. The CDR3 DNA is TGTGCCAGCAGCGGCTTCGCGATAAACGGGGATGGCTACACCTTC.

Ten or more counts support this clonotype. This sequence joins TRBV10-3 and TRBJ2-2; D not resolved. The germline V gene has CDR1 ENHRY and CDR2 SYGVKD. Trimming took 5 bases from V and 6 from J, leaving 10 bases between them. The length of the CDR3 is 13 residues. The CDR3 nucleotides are TGTGCCATCAGTCCTACCATGGCCGGGGAGCTGTTTTTT. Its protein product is CAISPTMAGELFF.

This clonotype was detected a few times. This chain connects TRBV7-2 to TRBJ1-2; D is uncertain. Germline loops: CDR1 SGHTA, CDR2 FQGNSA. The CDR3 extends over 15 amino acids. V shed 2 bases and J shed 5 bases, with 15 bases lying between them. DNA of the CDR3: TGTGCCAGCAGCTTATCTGCTAGTCCTCTATATGGCTACACCTTC. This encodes CASSLSASPLYGYTF.

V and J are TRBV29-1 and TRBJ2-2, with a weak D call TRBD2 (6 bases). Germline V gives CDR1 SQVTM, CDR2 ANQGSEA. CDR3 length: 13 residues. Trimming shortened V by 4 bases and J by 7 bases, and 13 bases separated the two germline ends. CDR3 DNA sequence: TGCAGCGTTGTCGGGAGCGCGGACGGGGAGCTGTTTTTT. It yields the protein CSVVGSADGELFF.

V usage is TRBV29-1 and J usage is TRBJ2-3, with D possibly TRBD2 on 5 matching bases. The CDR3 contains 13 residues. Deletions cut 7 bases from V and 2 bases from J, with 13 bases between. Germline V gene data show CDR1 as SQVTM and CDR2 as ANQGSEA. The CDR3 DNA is TGCAGCGCCGACTACTGGGTCACAGATACGCAGTATTTT. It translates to CSADYWVTDTQYF.

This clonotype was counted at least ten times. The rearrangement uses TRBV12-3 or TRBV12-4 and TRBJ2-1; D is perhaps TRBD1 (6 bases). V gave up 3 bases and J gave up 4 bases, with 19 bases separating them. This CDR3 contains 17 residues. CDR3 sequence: CASSFPPGHPKYNEQFF. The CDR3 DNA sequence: TGTGCCAGCAGTTTCCCCCCGGGACACCCCAAATACAATGAGCAGTTCTTC.

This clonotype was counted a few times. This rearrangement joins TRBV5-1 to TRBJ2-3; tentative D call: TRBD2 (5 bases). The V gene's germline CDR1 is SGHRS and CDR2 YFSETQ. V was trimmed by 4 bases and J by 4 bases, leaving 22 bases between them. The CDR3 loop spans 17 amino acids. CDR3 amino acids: CASSREGKVSLPDTQYF. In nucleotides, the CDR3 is TGCGCCAGCAGCCGAGAGGGTAAAGTCAGTCTCCCAGATACGCAGTATTTT.

The CDR3 bases are TGCAGTGCTAGAGATGCGGCCACTGAAGCTTTCTTT. Amino acid sequence: CSARDAATEAFF. The gene calls are TRBV20-1 and TRBJ1-1, with unresolved D. Per germline, CDR1 DFQATT and CDR2 SNEGSKA (reference sequence). This CDR3 region has 12 residues. Trimming took off 0 bases at V and 4 bases at J, with 6 bases between the two ends.

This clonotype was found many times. CDR3 residues: CASRTSGKSNEQFF. DNA for the CDR3: TGTGCCAGCAGGACTAGCGGGAAATCCAATGAGCAGTTCTTC. The chain employs TRBV12-3 or TRBV12-4 and TRBJ2-1; 11 nucleotides align to TRBD2. This CDR3 region has 14 residues. The junction had 4 bases not matched to a gene; V was cut back by 6 bases and J by 6 bases.

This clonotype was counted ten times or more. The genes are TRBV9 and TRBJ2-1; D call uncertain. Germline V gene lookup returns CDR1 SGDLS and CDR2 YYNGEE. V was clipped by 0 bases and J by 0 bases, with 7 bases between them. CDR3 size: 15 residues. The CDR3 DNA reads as TGTGCCAGCAGCGTAGGGAGCACCTCCTACAATGAGCAGTTCTTC. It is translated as CASSVGSTSYNEQFF.

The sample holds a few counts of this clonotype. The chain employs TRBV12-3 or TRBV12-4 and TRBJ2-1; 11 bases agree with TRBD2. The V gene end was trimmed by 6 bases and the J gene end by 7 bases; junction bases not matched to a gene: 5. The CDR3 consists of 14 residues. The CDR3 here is CASRGSGRVNEQFF. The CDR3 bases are TGTGCCAGCAGGGGTAGCGGGAGGGTGAATGAGCAGTTCTTC.